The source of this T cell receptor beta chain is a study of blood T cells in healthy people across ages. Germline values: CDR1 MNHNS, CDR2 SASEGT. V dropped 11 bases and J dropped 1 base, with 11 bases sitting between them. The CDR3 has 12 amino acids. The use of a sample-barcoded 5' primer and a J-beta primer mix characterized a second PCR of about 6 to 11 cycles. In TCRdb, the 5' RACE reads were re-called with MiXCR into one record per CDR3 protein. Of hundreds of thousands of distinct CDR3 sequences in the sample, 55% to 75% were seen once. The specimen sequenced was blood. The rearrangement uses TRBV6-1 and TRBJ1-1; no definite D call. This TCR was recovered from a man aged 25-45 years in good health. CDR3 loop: CAGGSQNTEAFF. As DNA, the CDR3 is TGTGCCGGAGGGAGCCAGAACACTGAAGCTTTCTTT.